Following are 25 T cell receptor beta chains from one sample sequenced in a study of metastatic and nonmetastatic thyroid tumors. TCRdb re-clonotyped the PCR reads through MiXCR. The data hold around 25,000 clones, with 20% to 30% observed a single time. Every patient underwent thyroid surgery untreated. What was sequenced was blood. Receptor source: a female donor with papillary thyroid cancer or a benign thyroid nodule (not recorded which). Some clones in this sample may be carry-over from other donors' samples.

This clone is classed as medium-sized. The chain has TRBV11-2 and TRBJ1-1, with D unclear. The length of the CDR3 is 11 residues. Germline CDR1 is SGHAT and CDR2 is FQNNGV. The V gene lost 5 bases and the J gene lost 7 bases, with 8 bases spanning the gap. Here the CDR3 reads CASSPQIEAFF. DNA of the CDR3: TGTGCCAGCAGCCCCCAGATTGAAGCTTTCTTT.

The chain recombines TRBV11-3 with TRBJ2-7, with D possibly TRBD1 on 6 matching bases. V dropped 5 bases and J dropped 5 bases, with 19 bases sitting between them. Germline lookup yields CDR1 SGHNT and CDR2 YENEEA. The CDR3 contains 15 residues. The CDR3 reads CASSPLGRGMNEQYF. In nucleotides, the CDR3 is TGTGCCAGCAGCCCCCTTGGCAGGGGTATGAACGAGCAGTACTTC.

This chain links TRBV20-1 with TRBJ2-7; D might be TRBD2 (5 bases). CDR3 length equals 15 residues. The V gene's germline CDR1 is DFQATT and CDR2 SNEGSKA (reference sequence). Trimming removed 3 bases from V and 7 bases from J, with 22 bases in between. CDR3 nucleotide sequence: TGCAGTGCTAGTCACACTTCTAGCATTATCCGGGAGCAGTACTTC. This translates into CSASHTSSIIREQYF.

This clone was counted at least ten times. The chain links TRBV12-3 or TRBV12-4 to TRBJ2-3, with D hard to call. V lost 6 bases and J 0 bases, leaving 10 bases between the germline ends. CDR3 length: 14 residues. CDR3 nucleotides: TGTGCCAGCAGGCGACTGGGAAGCACAGATACGCAGTATTTT. Protein product: CASRRLGSTDTQYF.

V and J are TRBV20-1 and TRBJ2-3; 7 nucleotides align to TRBD2. Looked up from germline, CDR1 is DFQATT and CDR2 is SNEGSKA (reference sequence). The CDR3 is made up of 14 amino acids. Trimming took 4 bases from V and 3 from J; bases not matched to a gene: 7. CDR3 protein: CSAIGRENTDTQYF. The CDR3, as DNA: TGCAGTGCTATCGGGCGGGAGAATACAGATACGCAGTATTTT.

This clone was counted between two and nine times. In the same sample, other DNA sequences code for this CDR3. The chain employs TRBV27 and TRBJ2-7; the match to TRBD2 covers 12 bases. The CDR3 spans 17 residues. After removal of 5 bases from V and 7 bases from J, the junction contained 15 bases not matched to a gene. Per the germline V gene, CDR1 is MNHEY and CDR2 is SMNVEV (reference sequence). The CDR3 bases are TGTGCCAGCAGTCCAAAAACCCGACTAGCGGGAGATGGAGAGCAGTACGTC. It encodes CASSPKTRLAGDGEQYV.

This clone was recorded a few times. This chain joins TRBV28 and TRBJ2-3; D gene unclear. The CDR3 extends over 11 amino acids. Germline V CDR1 and CDR2: MDHEN, SYDVKM. The germline V and J ends were trimmed by 6 bases and 8 bases, with 9 bases remaining between them. This CDR3 reads CASSRLGTQYF. CDR3 DNA: TGTGCCAGCAGCAGACTGGGTACGCAGTATTTT. Supplemented by reference TRBV28 and TRBJ2-3, the full variable domain reads DVKVTQSSRYLVKRTGEKVFLECVQDMDHENMFWYRQDPGLGLRLIYFSYDVKMKEKGDIPEGYSVSREKKERFSLILESASTNQTSMYLCASSRLGTQYFGPGTRLTVL.

This clone is deemed medium-sized. The rearrangement uses TRBV6-1 and TRBJ2-6, with D possibly TRBD1 on 6 matching bases. Germline CDR1 is MNHNS and CDR2 is SASEGT. CDR3 length: 16 amino acids. V was pared by 6 bases and J by 4 bases, with 16 bases between. Here the CDR3 DNA reads TGTGCCAGCAGGTCCCCATGGGGGCCCGGGGCCAACGTCCTGACTTTC. It encodes CASRSPWGPGANVLTF.

The rearrangement uses TRBV12-5 and TRBJ1-6; D is ambiguous. Looked up from germline, CDR1 is LGHNT and CDR2 is FRNRAP. With 1 base removed from V and 6 bases from J, the gap between germline ends came to 1 base. This CDR3 contains 12 residues. The CDR3 loop reads CASGLANSPLHF. CDR3 DNA: TGTGCTAGTGGTTTGGCTAATTCACCCCTCCACTTT.

This clone was counted a few times. This chain links TRBV24-1 with TRBJ2-5; the D is unclear. This CDR3 spans 13 amino acids. From germline, CDR1 is KGHDR and CDR2 SFDVKD. V lost 4 bases, J lost 5 bases, and 10 bases lay in between. The chain's CDR3 is CATSEFEEETQYF. As DNA, the CDR3 is TGTGCCACCAGTGAATTTGAGGAGGAGACCCAGTACTTC.

The rearrangement joins TRBV9 to TRBJ2-5; D is unresolved. The CDR3 extends over 16 amino acids. Trimming took off 0 bases at V and 5 bases at J, with 17 bases between the two ends. Germline V gene data show CDR1 as SGDLS and CDR2 as YYNGEE. The CDR3 DNA reads TGTGCCAGCAGCGTAGAAGGGTTCTCATCTAGGGAGACCCAGTACTTC. Amino acid sequence: CASSVEGFSSRETQYF. Combining the CDR3 with reference TRBV9 and TRBJ2-5 gives the whole variable domain DSGVTQTPKHLITATGQRVTLRCSPRSGDLSVYWYQQSLDQGLQFLIQYYNGEERAKGNILERFSAQQFPDLHSELNLSSLELGDSALYFCASSVEGFSSRETQYFGPGTRLLVL.

Only a few counts were recorded for this clone. J is TRBJ2-3 and V is TRBV6-1; maybe TRBD2 (6 bases). Trimming removed 1 base at V and 5 bases at J, with 19 bases between. The CDR3 is made up of 17 amino acids. Germline V gene sequence: CDR1 MNHNS, CDR2 SASEGT. The CDR3 DNA reads as TGTGCCAGCAGTGAAGGGGTTGCCCGGGAGATTGTAGATACGCAGTATTTT. It yields the protein CASSEGVAREIVDTQYF.

This clone occurred many times. The rearrangement joins TRBV20-1 to TRBJ2-5; perhaps D is TRBD1 or TRBD2 (5 bases each). The CDR3 sequence is 12 residues long. Per the germline V gene, CDR1 is DFQATT and CDR2 is SNEGSKA (reference sequence). The V end was cut by 8 bases, the J end by 1 base, with 11 bases between. CDR3 protein: CSFSGTQETQYF. The CDR3 DNA is TGCAGTTTCTCTGGGACCCAAGAGACCCAGTACTTC.

The chain links TRBV6-2 or TRBV6-3 to TRBJ1-6; no definite D call. V dropped 2 bases and J dropped 8 bases, with 10 bases sitting between them. CDR1 is MNHEY and CDR2 is SVGEGT in the germline V gene. The CDR3 length is 14 residues. The CDR3 nucleotides read TGTGCCAGCAGTTACGAGGGAAAGGATTCACCCCTCCACTTT. It codes for CASSYEGKDSPLHF.

The J gene is TRBJ2-2, the V gene TRBV4-2, with 8 bases matching TRBD2. Losses at the gene ends were 0 bases for V and 1 base for J; bases not matched to a gene: 1. Germline lookup yields CDR1 LGHNA and CDR2 YNFKEQ. CDR3 length equals 16 residues. Here the CDR3 DNA reads TGTGCCAGCAGCCAAGAGCTAGCGGGGAACACCGGGGAGCTGTTTTTT. Its protein product is CASSQELAGNTGELFF.

This clone showed up many times. The gene calls are TRBV12-3 or TRBV12-4 and TRBJ2-5; D remains unclear. V lost 1 base to trimming and J lost 6 bases, with 0 bases between them. This CDR3 contains 10 residues. CDR3 DNA: TGTGCCAGCAGTTTAGAGACCCAGTACTTC. As protein: CASSLETQYF.

The chain couples TRBV6-2 or TRBV6-3 to TRBJ2-4, with 7 bases matching TRBD2. The CDR3 spans 16 residues. V was pared by 7 bases and J by 7 bases, with 16 bases of the junction left unmatched. The V gene's germline CDR1 is MNHEY and CDR2 SVGEGT. CDR3 residues: CASTPLWSGARNIQYF. In DNA, the CDR3 is TGTGCCAGCACCCCCTTGTGGAGCGGGGCGAGGAACATTCAGTACTTC.

The chain uses TRBV9 and TRBJ2-5; 7 bases match TRBD2. The length of the CDR3 is 15 residues. Unmatched junction bases numbered 14, after V lost 7 bases and J lost 5 bases. The V gene's germline CDR1 is SGDLS and CDR2 YYNGEE. The chain's CDR3 is CASASGALETETQYF. The CDR3 nucleotides read TGTGCCAGCGCTAGCGGAGCACTAGAGACGGAGACCCAGTACTTC.

The V call is TRBV5-1, the J call TRBJ1-1, with 12 bases aligning to TRBD1. Germline CDR1 reads SGHRS; CDR2 reads YFSETQ. Trimming at V came to 5 bases and at J to 5 bases, leaving 16 bases not matched to a gene. The CDR3 length is 18 residues. For the CDR3, the DNA is TGCGCCAGCAGTACTACCTATTCGGGACAGGGGGCGAGAACTGAAGCTTTCTTT. Its protein is CASSTTYSGQGARTEAFF.

This clone has a handful of counts. A much larger clonotype is one base distant, so this may be a read error. This chain links TRBV5-8 with TRBJ2-7; no clear D gene. There are 14 residues in the CDR3. Per the germline V gene, CDR1 is SGHTS and CDR2 is YDEGEE. V was pared by 0 bases and J by 1 base, with 8 bases between. The CDR3 nucleotides read TGTGCCAGCAGCTTGGACCCGGTTTCCTACGAGCAGTACTTC. Its protein product is CASSLDPVSYEQYF.

CDR3 residues: CASSATSGSTDTQYF. The CDR3, as DNA: TGTGCCAGCAGTGCGACTAGCGGGAGCACAGATACGCAGTATTTT. V usage is TRBV6-4 and J usage is TRBJ2-3; 10 nucleotides agree with TRBD2. V gave up 4 bases and J gave up 0 bases; unmatched junction bases: 1. Per germline, CDR1 MRHNA and CDR2 SNTAGT. This CDR3 contains 15 residues.

The chain links TRBV4-1 to TRBJ2-2; maybe TRBD1 (6 bases). CDR1 is MGHRA, CDR2 YSYEKL, per germline. The CDR3 length is 16 residues. V was trimmed by 2 bases and J by 4 bases, leaving 14 bases between them. CDR3 residues: CASSQRTVGRTGELFF. Written as DNA, the CDR3 is TGCGCCAGCAGCCAAAGGACAGTGGGTCGCACCGGGGAGCTGTTTTTT.

This chain links TRBV3-1 with TRBJ1-6, with a possible D match to TRBD1 (5 bases). The germline V gene encodes CDR1 LGHDT and CDR2 YNNKEL (reference sequence). With 3 bases removed from V and 11 bases from J, the gap between germline ends came to 11 bases. This CDR3 is 13 amino acids long. The CDR3 sequence is CASSHKRDPPLHF. The CDR3 nucleotides are TGTGCCAGCAGCCATAAAAGGGACCCACCCCTCCACTTT.

The chain has TRBV28 and TRBJ2-7; D ambiguous. The CDR3 runs 13 residues. V was pared by 7 bases and J by 0 bases, with 10 bases between. CDR1 MDHEN and CDR2 SYDVKM come from the germline V gene. DNA of the CDR3: TGTGCCAGCAATCCGAGAATCTCCTACGAGCAGTACTTC. Amino acid sequence: CASNPRISYEQYF.

In its sample, this clone ranks as medium-sized. The chain combines TRBV6-5 with TRBJ1-1; weak D call: TRBD1 (5 bases). This CDR3 has 13 residues. Germline V CDR1 and CDR2: MNHEY, SVGAGI. With 2 bases removed from V and 8 bases from J, the gap between germline ends came to 12 bases. CDR3 region: CASSYRGGGEAFF. In DNA form, the CDR3 reads TGTGCCAGCAGTTACAGGGGAGGCGGGGAAGCTTTCTTT.